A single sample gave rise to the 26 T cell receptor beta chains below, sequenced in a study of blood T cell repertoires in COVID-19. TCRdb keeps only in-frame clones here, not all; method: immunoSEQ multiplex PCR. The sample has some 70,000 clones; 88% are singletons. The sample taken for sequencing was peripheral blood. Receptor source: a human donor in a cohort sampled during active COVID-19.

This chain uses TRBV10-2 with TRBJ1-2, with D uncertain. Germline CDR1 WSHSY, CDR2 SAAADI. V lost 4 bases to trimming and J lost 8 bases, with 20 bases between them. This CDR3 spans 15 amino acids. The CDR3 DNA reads TGCGCCAGCAGTGTATACGGGAATAATTATTTAGGCTACACCTTC. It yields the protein CASSVYGNNYLGYTF.

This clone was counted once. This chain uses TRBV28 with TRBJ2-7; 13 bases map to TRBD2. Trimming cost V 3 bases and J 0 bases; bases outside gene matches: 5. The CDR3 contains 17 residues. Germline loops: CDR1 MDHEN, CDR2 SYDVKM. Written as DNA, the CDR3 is TGTGCCAGCAGTTTCGGACTAGCGGGAGACTACTCCTACGAGCAGTACTTC. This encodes CASSFGLAGDYSYEQYF.

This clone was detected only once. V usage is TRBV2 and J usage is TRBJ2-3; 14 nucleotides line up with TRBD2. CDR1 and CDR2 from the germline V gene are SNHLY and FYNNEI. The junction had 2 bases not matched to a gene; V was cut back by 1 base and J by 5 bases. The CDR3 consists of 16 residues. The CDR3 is CASSEGGLAGVDTQYF. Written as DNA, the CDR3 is TGTGCCAGCAGTGAAGGGGGACTAGCGGGAGTAGATACGCAGTATTTT. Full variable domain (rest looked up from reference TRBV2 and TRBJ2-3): EPEVTQTPSHQVTQMGQEVILRCVPISNHLYFYWYRQILGQKVEFLVSFYNNEISEKSEIFDDQFSVERPDGSNFTLKIRSTKLEDSAMYFCASSEGGLAGVDTQYFGPGTRLTVL.

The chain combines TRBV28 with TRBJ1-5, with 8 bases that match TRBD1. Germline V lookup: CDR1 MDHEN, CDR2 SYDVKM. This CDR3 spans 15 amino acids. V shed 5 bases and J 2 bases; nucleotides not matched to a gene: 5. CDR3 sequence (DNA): TGTGCCAGCAGTGACAGGGGCGAGGGCAATCAGCCCCAGCATTTT. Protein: CASSDRGEGNQPQHF.

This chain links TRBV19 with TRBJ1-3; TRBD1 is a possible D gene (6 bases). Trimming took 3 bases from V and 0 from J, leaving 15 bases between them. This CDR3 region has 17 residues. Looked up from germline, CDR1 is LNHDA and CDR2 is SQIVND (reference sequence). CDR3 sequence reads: CASSIAPGGHSGNTIYF. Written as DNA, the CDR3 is TGTGCCAGTAGTATTGCGCCTGGGGGACACTCTGGAAACACCATATATTTT.

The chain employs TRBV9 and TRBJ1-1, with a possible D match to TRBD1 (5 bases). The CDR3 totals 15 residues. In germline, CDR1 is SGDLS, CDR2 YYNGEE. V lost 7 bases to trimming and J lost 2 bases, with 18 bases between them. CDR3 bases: TGTGCCAGCGGGAAAGGGGCTATTAGAAACACTGAAGCTTTCTTT. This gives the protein CASGKGAIRNTEAFF.

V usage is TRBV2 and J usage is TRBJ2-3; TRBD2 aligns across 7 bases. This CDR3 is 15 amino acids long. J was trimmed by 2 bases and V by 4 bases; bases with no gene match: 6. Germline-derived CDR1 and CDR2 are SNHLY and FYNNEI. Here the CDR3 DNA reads TGTGCCAGCAGTGTAGCGGGCGCGCACACAGATACGCAGTATTTT. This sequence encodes CASSVAGAHTDTQYF.

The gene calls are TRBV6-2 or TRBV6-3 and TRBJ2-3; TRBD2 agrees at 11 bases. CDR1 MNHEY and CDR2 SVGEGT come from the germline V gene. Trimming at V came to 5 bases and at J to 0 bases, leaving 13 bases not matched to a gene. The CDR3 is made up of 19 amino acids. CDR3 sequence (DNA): TGTGCCAGCAGTGCCCTCTCACACCTAGCGGGGGGAAGCACAGATACGCAGTATTTT. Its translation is CASSALSHLAGGSTDTQYF.

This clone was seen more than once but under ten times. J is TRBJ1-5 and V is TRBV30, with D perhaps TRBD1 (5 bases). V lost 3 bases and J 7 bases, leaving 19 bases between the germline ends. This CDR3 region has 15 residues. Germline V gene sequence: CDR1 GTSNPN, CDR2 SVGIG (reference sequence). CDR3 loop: CAWSPPYRSWQPQHF. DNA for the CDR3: TGTGCCTGGAGCCCTCCCTACAGGTCCTGGCAGCCCCAGCATTTT.

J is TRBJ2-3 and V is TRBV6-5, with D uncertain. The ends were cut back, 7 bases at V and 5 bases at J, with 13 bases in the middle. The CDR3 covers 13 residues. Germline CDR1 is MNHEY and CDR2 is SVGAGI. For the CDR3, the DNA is TGTGCCAGCAAAAAAGGAGACGGAGATACGCAGTATTTT. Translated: CASKKGDGDTQYF.

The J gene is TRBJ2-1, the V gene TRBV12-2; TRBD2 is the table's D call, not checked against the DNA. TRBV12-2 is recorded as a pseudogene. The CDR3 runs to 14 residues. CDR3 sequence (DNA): TGTGCAAGTCGCTTCGGGACTCCCAAGAATGAGCAGTTCTTC. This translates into CASRFGTPKNEQFF.

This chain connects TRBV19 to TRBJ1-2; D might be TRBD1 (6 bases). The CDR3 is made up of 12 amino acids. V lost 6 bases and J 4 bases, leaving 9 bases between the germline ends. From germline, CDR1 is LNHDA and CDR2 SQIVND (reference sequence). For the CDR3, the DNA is TGTGCCAGTAGGGACAGTGCCTATGGCTACACCTTC. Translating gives CASRDSAYGYTF.

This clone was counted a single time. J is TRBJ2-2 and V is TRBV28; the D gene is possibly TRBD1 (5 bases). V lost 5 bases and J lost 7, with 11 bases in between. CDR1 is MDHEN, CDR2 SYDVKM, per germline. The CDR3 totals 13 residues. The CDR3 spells CASSPRTSGELFF. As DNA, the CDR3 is TGTGCCAGCAGTCCCCGGACAAGCGGGGAGCTGTTTTTT.

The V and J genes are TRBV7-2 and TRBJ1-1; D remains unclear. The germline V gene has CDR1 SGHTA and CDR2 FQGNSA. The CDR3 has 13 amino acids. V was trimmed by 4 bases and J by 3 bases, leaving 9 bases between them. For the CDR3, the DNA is TGTGCCAGCAGCTCGTACTATGACACTGAAGCTTTCTTT. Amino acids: CASSSYYDTEAFF.

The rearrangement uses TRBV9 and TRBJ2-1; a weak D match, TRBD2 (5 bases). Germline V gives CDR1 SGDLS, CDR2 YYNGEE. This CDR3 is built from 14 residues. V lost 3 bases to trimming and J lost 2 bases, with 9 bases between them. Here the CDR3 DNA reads TGTGCCAGCAGCGCCAGCGGAGCCTACAATGAGCAGTTCTTC. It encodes CASSASGAYNEQFF.

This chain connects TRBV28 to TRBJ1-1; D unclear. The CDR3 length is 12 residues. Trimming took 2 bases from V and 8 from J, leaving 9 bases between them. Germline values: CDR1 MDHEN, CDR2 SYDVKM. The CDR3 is CASSLTETEAFF. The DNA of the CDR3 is TGTGCCAGCAGTTTAACAGAGACCGAAGCTTTCTTT. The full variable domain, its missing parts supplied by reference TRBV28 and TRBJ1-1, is DVKVTQSSRYLVKRTGEKVFLECVQDMDHENMFWYRQDPGLGLRLIYFSYDVKMKEKGDIPEGYSVSREKKERFSLILESASTNQTSMYLCASSLTETEAFFGQGTRLTVV.

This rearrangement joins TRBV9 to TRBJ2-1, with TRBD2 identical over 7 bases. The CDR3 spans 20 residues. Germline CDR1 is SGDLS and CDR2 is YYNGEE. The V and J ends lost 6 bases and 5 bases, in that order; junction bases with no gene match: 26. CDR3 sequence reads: CASIRTSEHPTPPSNNEQFF. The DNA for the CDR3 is TGTGCCAGCATCAGAACTAGCGAACACCCAACCCCCCCTAGCAACAATGAGCAGTTCTTC.

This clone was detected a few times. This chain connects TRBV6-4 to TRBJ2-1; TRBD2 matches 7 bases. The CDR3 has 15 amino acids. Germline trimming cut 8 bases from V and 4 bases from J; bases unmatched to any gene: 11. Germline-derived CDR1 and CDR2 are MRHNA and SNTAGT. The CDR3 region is CASRAEPGGYNEQFF. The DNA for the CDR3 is TGTGCCAGCCGCGCGGAGCCGGGGGGTTACAATGAGCAGTTCTTC.

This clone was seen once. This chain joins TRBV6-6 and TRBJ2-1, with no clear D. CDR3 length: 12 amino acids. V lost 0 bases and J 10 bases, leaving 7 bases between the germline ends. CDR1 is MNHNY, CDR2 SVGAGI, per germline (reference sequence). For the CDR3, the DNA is TGTGCCAGCAGTTACTCGACATACGAGCAGTTCTTC. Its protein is CASSYSTYEQFF.

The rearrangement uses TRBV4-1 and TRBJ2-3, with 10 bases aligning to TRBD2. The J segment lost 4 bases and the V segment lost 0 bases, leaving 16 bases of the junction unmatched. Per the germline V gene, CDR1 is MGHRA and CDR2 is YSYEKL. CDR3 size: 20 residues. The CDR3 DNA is TGCGCCAGCAGCCAAGAGGGTACTGGAAGCGGGAGGGCTCACCCAGATACGCAGTATTTT. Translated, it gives CASSQEGTGSGRAHPDTQYF.

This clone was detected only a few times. The CDR3 loop is CASSVRQGNSPLHF. Here the CDR3 DNA reads TGCGCCAGCAGTGTAAGGCAGGGGAATTCACCCCTCCACTTT. The genes are TRBV10-1 and TRBJ1-6, with a weak D call TRBD1 (6 bases). The CDR3 loop spans 14 amino acids. The germline CDR1 and CDR2 sequences are WNHNN and SYGVQD (reference sequence). The V end lost 4 bases, the J end lost 7 bases, and 11 bases lay between the germline ends.

CDR3 coding DNA: TGTGCCAGCAGCCAAACAGGGGGGTTGATCGGGGAGCTGTTTTTT. It codes for CASSQTGGLIGELFF. The genes are TRBV14 and TRBJ2-2, with 8 bases fitting TRBD1. Germline values: CDR1 SGHDN, CDR2 FVKESK. Losses at the gene ends were 2 bases for V and 7 bases for J; bases not matched to a gene: 6. This CDR3 is built from 15 residues.

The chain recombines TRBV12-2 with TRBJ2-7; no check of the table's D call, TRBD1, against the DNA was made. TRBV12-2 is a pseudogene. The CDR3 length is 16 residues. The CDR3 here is CASRRYFWTVSYEQYF. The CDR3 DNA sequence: TGTGCAAGTCGCCGTTATTTTTGGACAGTCTCCTACGAGCAGTACTTC.

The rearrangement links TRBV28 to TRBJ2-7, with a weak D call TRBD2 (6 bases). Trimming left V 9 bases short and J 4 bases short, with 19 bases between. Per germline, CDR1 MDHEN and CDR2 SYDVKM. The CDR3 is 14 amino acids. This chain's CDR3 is CASVRLAAPYEQYF. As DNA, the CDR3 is TGTGCCAGTGTCCGGTTAGCGGCACCGTACGAGCAGTACTTC.

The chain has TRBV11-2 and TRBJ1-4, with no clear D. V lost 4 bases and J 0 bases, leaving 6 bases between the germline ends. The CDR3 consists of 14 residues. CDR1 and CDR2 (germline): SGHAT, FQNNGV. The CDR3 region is CASSSGTTNEKLFF. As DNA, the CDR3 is TGTGCCAGCAGCTCCGGTACAACTAATGAAAAACTGTTTTTT.

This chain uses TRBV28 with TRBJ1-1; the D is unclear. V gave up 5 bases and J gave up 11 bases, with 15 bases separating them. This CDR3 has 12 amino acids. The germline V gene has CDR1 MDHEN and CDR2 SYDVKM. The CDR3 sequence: CASSPPTPEAFF. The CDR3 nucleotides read TGTGCCAGCAGTCCTCCGACCCCGGAGGCTTTCTTT.